This TCR beta chain was obtained from a study of T cell responses to AZD1222 COVID-19 vaccine. Clones were read by immunoSEQ multiplex PCR, and TCRdb kept only the in-frame ones, dropping some. Of under 200,000 clones listed, around 88% are singletons. CDR1 is SGHNT and CDR2 is YYREEE in the germline V gene (reference sequence). V shed 1 base and J shed 0 bases, with 11 bases lying between them. This CDR3 spans 17 amino acids. Concerning this clone: Antigen unknown.

General study results and limits: AZD1222 recipients seropositive at baseline numbered only six or seven. Mostly white British, mostly female donors; authors suggested clonal diversity may be underestimated. Unmutated regions of variants are reportedly targeted by nearly half of spike-specific TCRs. Repertoire sampling occurred only after the peak T cell response.

V is TRBV5-4 and J is TRBJ1-6, with a weak D call TRBD1 (5 bases). The sequencing used peripheral blood, collected 28 days after the second AZD1222 dose. This receptor was identified in an adult who received the AZD1222 COVID-19 vaccine. CDR3 DNA sequence: TGTGCCAGCAGCTTGCGAGAGGGGAGCTCCTATAATTCACCCCTCCACTTT. Translated, it gives CASSLREGSSYNSPLHF.